Here is one T cell receptor (beta chain) with its context. Its specific antigen is unknown. No quality values exist for individual bases; no much larger clone is one base distant. The CDR3 covers 15 residues, taking in both the cysteine and the phenylalanine. Kept here is only the CDR3 DNA, which spans 45 bases and is read in frame from base 1. The trim is 0 bases for V and 6 bases for J, with a gap of 15 bases between the germline ends. Per the germline V gene, SGDLS is the CDR1 and YYNGEE is the CDR2. This entry belongs to a study of cytomegalovirus exposure and HLA in healthy donors (dated by TCRdb to between 2016 and 2019). As for the study more broadly: According to an earlier analysis of around 600 of the donors, 200 million or so T cells yielded roughly 110 million unique TCR beta sequences and approximately 280 Gb of sequence data. To decide whether each TCR beta V gene segment behaved as functional or pseudogenic, an earlier analysis of nearly 600 of the donors relied on high-throughput TCR beta sequencing. Typing coverage varied by locus: roughly 620-640 donors for A, B, C, DRB1 and DQB1; approximately 520 for DQA1; about 590 for DPA1; approximately 450 for DPB1. Both class I and class II loci were covered by HLA typing, at four-digit resolution. Donor age, sex, ethnicity and CMV serostatus were compiled together with the repertoire data. An early release covering roughly 600 HLA-typed donors comprised roughly 300 gigabases of sequencing data and some 79 million unique TCR sequences. A later genetic analysis took genome-wide SNP genotypes for about three fifths of the 666 donors and used that subset as a discovery cohort. Roughly five DR-DQ haplotypes were handled as single units for association and clustering, since linkage in the cohort was strong. The study profiled the T cell repertoires of hundreds of subjects by immunosequencing and related them to cytomegalovirus serostatus. To predict cytomegalovirus infection status, the study brought together high-throughput TCR immunosequencing, statistical association of individual TCRs with disease status, and machine learning. A separate validation cohort of roughly 120 different subjects was used in addition to the roughly 700-subject first cohort. All discovery cohort repertoires had been generated using a single sequencing platform. To study patterns of TCR occurrence, a later analysis re-analyzed previously published TCR beta repertoires from 700 or so donors and added high-resolution HLA genotyping. The study aimed to test whether signatures of past pathogen exposure could be identified by cataloging public T cell receptors. Rather than using new phenotypic data, the later analysis identified candidate immune exposures from TCR beta sequences and from how often those sequences occurred across donors. On average, around 240,000 unique TCR beta nucleotide sequences were sequenced per donor among some 430 genotyped donors of the cohort, with about 17% of those sequences being non-productive. Among the roughly 400 genotyped donors, around 79% belonged to the genetic ancestry cluster associated with self-reported Caucasian donors.

To prepare the library, the immunoSEQ multiplex PCR assay was applied. The multiplex PCR relied on a mix of 60 forward primers for TCR Vbeta segments and 13 reverse primers for TCR Jbeta segments. Amplification of the CDR3 region of rearranged TCR beta genes was performed with a multiplex PCR assay on genomic DNA. The amplified TCR beta libraries were sequenced on the Illumina HiSeq System as 87-base-pair reads. Turning to the authors' computational methods: A later analysis counted 65 million to 90 million unique TCR beta chains across the 666 repertoires, and some 11 million of these chains were shared by at least two donors. Raw reads were error-corrected and collapsed into unique sequences by a nearest-neighbor algorithm in which closely related sequences were merged to remove PCR and sequencing errors. To assign V, D and J gene segments, CDR3 sequences were aligned to IMGT reference sequences. For a sequence to be retained, a match of at least six nucleotides to both a V gene segment and a J gene segment was required. Rearrangements were called productive when the CDR3 lacked stop codons and stayed in frame with V and J; all others were non-productive. Following IMGT convention, CDR3 was defined as the stretch from the second conserved V-encoded cysteine up to the conserved J-encoded phenylalanine. The earlier analysis of about 570 of the donors excluded any sequence lacking an unambiguous match to a single V gene segment. An earlier analysis of several hundred of the donors classified V segments as functional when productive rearrangements were above 56.7% and as segregating when the standard deviation between donors was above 5%. A statistical classification framework was developed to diagnose cytomegalovirus status using the catalog of TCR beta chain sequences. A later analysis assigned V and J genes by comparing TCR nucleotide sequences with IMGT/GENE-DB human TR gene sequences. Using the TCRdist pipeline, a later analysis assigned CDR3 sequences along with most-parsimonious VDJ recombination scenarios. In a later analysis, each TCR beta chain was defined by its CDR3 amino acid sequence together with its V-gene family, and reads without a unique V-gene family were excluded. As a way to deal with suspected cross-contamination and a sequencing artifact, a later analysis dropped 450 to 600 nucleotide sequences that were highly shared and had low generation probability. In a later analysis, a clonal expansion index for each public chain was calculated from normalized within-repertoire ranks of inferred template counts. In a later analysis, generation probabilities were computed with a VDJ recombination model fitted to out-of-frame rearrangements, and the resulting probabilities were checked against IGoR. In a later analysis, hypergeometric tests were used to score TCR-TCR, TCR-HLA and TCR-CMV co-occurrence, with a repertoire-size bias correction applied to TCR pairs. In a later analysis, false discovery rates were estimated by permuting HLA or CMV assignments 20 times. A later analysis grouped co-occurring TCRs with DBSCAN, adding TCRdist sequence similarity when clustering within HLA-allele-positive subsets. Repertoires with fewer than 30,000 or more than 120,000 public chains were left out of co-occurrence clustering, as were four to six repertoires with anomalous nucleotide sharing. This immuneACCESS table, as held by TCRdb, lists in-frame sequences with V and J called but not all clones. Of the missing ones, under half trace to an unresolved V gene in checked studies; the others have no known cause. Clonal size and the V and J genes are those of that table, whereas D and trimming came from the DNA. This sample has around 75,000 clones in its table, and more than 75% of those were observed once. The top ten clones comprise 3% to 4% of the sample.

The cohort comprised 666 healthy bone marrow donors. Cohort members were all nominally healthy when sampled, although unrecorded immune exposures were likely present. The donor tested CMV seronegative, placing the donor among the 350 to 400 seronegative members of the cohort. A peripheral blood sample was collected from each donor, and TCR beta sequencing was performed on peripheral blood mononuclear cells. The Qiagen DNeasy Blood Extraction Kit was used to extract genomic DNA from the blood cell samples. Overall study results and their limits: An earlier analysis of approximately 530 of the donors showed that most TCR beta V segments appeared in productive rearrangements either about 90% or about 30% of the time, which broadly matched IMGT annotations. A later genetic analysis associated a missense DCLRE1C variant with V-gene and J-gene trimming of TCR beta chains, and an independent cohort replicated the association. According to a later analysis, most CMV-associated TCR beta chains appeared to be HLA-restricted, and the HLA associations seemed to be driven largely by CMV exposure. The authors suggested that the approach could potentially be extended to other disease states and immunological phenotypes. Roughly 17 rarely observed V segments, including chromosome 9 orphons, were excluded from the earlier analysis of several hundred of the donors because counts were too low. The 87-base-pair reads could not distinguish some IMGT-functional V segments, including TRBV6-2 and TRBV6-3, so those segments were excluded. CMV serostatus was the only immune exposure information available for the cohort. The classifier was reported to diagnose cytomegalovirus status with high specificity and sensitivity in both the original cohort and the validation cohort. Strong co-occurrence of HLA alleles, especially DR and DQ, made assigning TCR associations to individual alleles difficult. According to a later analysis, TCR association rates differed among HLA loci, with DRB1 alleles showing the most associated TCRs and HLA-C alleles showing the fewest. Because HLA typing was missing for some donors at each locus, association tests included only the typed subset. Presence/absence analyses assumed roughly uniform sequencing depth across donors, an assumption that may not hold. A further reported finding was that TCR beta sequences accurately predicted the HLA-A and HLA-B alleles for most subjects in the first cohort. A total of 150 or so TCR beta chains were listed by the study as associated with cytomegalovirus. This cohort had only TCR beta chains sequenced, and the lack of alpha or paired-chain data limited which features could be detected. Correlated functional status among segregating V segments might reflect linkage disequilibrium, but an unknown experimental factor could not be ruled out. In vitro tests confirmed that three of the cytomegalovirus-associated TCR beta chains recognize cytomegalovirus antigens. According to a later genetic analysis, donors in an Asian-associated ancestry cluster had fewer N-insertions in productive TCRs than the approximately 630-donor mean. A cluster of highly shared sequence variants was judged likely to represent a technical artifact of the sequencing pipeline. In a later analysis, HLA-associated TCR beta chains showed more clonal expansion and lower generation probabilities than non-associated chains that were equally common. In a later analysis, several top co-occurrence clusters were reported to appear linked to parvovirus B19, influenza, CMV and Epstein-Barr virus. Most TCR sequences were seen in very few donors, while some public TCRs were found in many individuals. A later analysis associated roughly 17,000 TCR beta sequences with specific HLA alleles at a false discovery rate of 0.05.

The chain uses TRBV9 and TRBJ1-1; the D gene remains uncertain. Sequenced input: PBMCs. This sequence originates from a man in his forties in good health and CMV-seronegative. The DNA sequence reads TGTGCCAGCAGCGTAGTGGGAGAACGGGGATCTGAAGCTTTCTTT. This yields the protein CASSVVGERGSEAFF.